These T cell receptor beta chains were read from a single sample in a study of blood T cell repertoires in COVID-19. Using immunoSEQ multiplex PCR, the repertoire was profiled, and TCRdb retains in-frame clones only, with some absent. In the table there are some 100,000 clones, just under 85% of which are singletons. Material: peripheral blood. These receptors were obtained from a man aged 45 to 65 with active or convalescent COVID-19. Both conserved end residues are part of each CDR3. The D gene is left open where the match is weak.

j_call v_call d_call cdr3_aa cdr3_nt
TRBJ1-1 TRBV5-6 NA CASSYRQDIMNTEAFF TGTGCCAGCAGCTACAGACAGGACATAATGAACACTGAAGCTTTCTTT
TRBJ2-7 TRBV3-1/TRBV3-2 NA CASSARSLYEQYF TGTGCCAGCAGCGCAAGGAGCCTCTACGAGCAGTACTTC
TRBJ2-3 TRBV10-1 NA CASSNEGGTDTQYF TGCGCCAGCAGTAATGAGGGGGGCACAGATACGCAGTATTTT
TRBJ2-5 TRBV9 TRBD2 CASSSGTSGLQETQYF TGTGCCAGCAGCTCCGGGACTAGCGGCCTCCAAGAGACCCAGTACTTC
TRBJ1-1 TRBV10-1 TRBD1 CASSESIGTVTEAFF TGCGCCAGCAGTGAGTCGATCGGGACAGTCACTGAAGCTTTCTTT
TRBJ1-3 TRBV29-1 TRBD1 CSVEVARDRVIGNTIYF TGCAGCGTTGAAGTGGCACGGGACAGAGTTATTGGAAACACCATATATTTT
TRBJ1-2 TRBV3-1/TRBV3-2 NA CASSLGRGGYTF TGTGCCAGCAGCTTAGGCAGAGGTGGCTACACCTTC
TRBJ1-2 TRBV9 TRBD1 CASSEERQGRYGYTF TGTGCCAGCAGCGAAGAGCGACAGGGTCGCTATGGCTACACCTTC
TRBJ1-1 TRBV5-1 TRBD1 CASSEPGQGTEAFF TGCGCCAGCAGCGAGCCGGGACAGGGTACTGAAGCTTTCTTT
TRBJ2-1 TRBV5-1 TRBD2 CASSLAPPTSGSPSSYNEQFF TGCGCCAGCAGCTTGGCCCCACCGACTAGCGGGAGCCCAAGCTCCTACAATGAGCAGTTCTTC
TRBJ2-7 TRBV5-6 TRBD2 CASSLLSGRKTYEQYF TGTGCCAGCAGCTTACTTAGCGGGAGGAAAACCTACGAGCAGTACTTC
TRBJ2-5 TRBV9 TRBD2 CASSVGAGALGSQYF TGTGCCAGCAGCGTAGGAGCGGGGGCCCTGGGGTCCCAGTACTTC